This T cell receptor beta chain stems from a study of CD8 T cells in ankylosing spondylitis. Whole-study findings and limits: Ankylosing spondylitis blood appeared to be characterized by a TCR beta motif of fewer than ten highly homologous variants.

TCRdb independently ran MiXCR on the 5' RACE reads; one entry per CDR3 protein. The sample holds about 840,000 distinct CDR3 sequences; over 9.5% are singletons and the top ten take under 0.6%. For this clonotype: Its antigen is still unknown.

The clonotype originates from a male donor with ankylosing spondylitis. Material: blood, either unsorted or a sorted T cell fraction (not recorded which).

This chain's CDR3 is CAIGQTGGSYEQYF. In DNA, the CDR3 is TGTGCCATCGGGCAAACAGGGGGCTCGTACGAGCAGTACTTC. The chain combines TRBV10-3 with TRBJ2-7, with TRBD1 matching 9 bases. V trimming: 8 bases; J trimming: 4 bases; junction bases outside the gene matches: 9. CDR1 and CDR2 (germline): ENHRY, SYGVKD. This CDR3 has 14 residues.